A selection of T cell receptor beta chains follows, all from one sample in a study of control samples from healthy donors and cancer patients. TCRdb's copy holds only in-frame clones and misses some; the assay was immunoSEQ multiplex PCR. The sample has 130,000 or so clones, 85% to 95% seen once; the top ten hold around 14%. Sequencing was done on a sample of PBMCs. The receptors were gathered from a man aged 55-75 years with colorectal cancer. Each CDR3 is given with its conserved first and last residue. The order of the fields is V gene, D gene, clone size, J gene, CDR3 protein. D genes are given only for firm matches. Rows may omit the clone size; those that give it use once, few, many or a size class.

TRBV4-2,-,-,TRBJ1-5,CASSQGQGSNQPQHF
TRBV4-3,-,-,TRBJ1-6,CASTASSYNSPLHF
TRBV6-2/TRBV6-3,TRBD1,-,TRBJ1-5,CASSYTRRQGDNQPQHF
TRBV7-2,TRBD2,-,TRBJ2-5,CASSLSWGGRETQYF
TRBV6-6,-,-,TRBJ2-3,CASSYSGSTSTDTQYF
TRBV6-1,-,-,TRBJ1-6,CASSEAQPGPRGSPLHF
TRBV5-4,-,-,TRBJ1-2,CASSLRAGNYGYTF
TRBV10-3,TRBD1,-,TRBJ1-2,CAISWDSARGYTF
TRBV7-2,TRBD1,few,TRBJ1-2,CASSSKPGTGGGYTF
TRBV10-3,-,-,TRBJ2-3,CAISESTGGGTDTQYF
TRBV13,TRBD1,-,TRBJ2-3,CASSTRTGADTQYF
TRBV4-1,-,-,TRBJ2-7,CASSPRPLRLSYEQYF
TRBV5-6,-,once,TRBJ1-2,CARSWAGGNYGYTF
TRBV18,-,-,TRBJ1-2,CASSPPQQRNYGYTF
TRBV6-6,-,-,TRBJ1-2,CASSYSQGDYGYTF